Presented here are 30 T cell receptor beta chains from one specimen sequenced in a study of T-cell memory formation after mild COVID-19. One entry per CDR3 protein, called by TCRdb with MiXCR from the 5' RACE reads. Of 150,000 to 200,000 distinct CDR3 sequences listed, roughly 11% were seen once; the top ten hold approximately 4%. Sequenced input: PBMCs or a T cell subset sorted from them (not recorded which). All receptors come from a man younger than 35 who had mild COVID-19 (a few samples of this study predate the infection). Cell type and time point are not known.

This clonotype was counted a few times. CDR3 bases: TGTGCCAGCTCACCGGAGAATCCCGGGGAGCTGTTTTTT. It translates to CASSPENPGELFF. The rearrangement links TRBV18 to TRBJ2-2, with D unclear. The germline V gene encodes CDR1 KGHSH and CDR2 LQKENI. The CDR3 is made up of 13 amino acids. The germline V and J ends were trimmed by 3 bases and 6 bases, with 8 bases remaining between them.

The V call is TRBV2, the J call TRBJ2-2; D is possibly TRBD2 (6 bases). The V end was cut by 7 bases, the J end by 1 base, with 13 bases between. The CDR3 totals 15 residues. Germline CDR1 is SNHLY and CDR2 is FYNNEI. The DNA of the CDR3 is TGTGCCAGCACCTCGGGACTTCAGAACACCGGGGAGCTGTTTTTT. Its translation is CASTSGLQNTGELFF.

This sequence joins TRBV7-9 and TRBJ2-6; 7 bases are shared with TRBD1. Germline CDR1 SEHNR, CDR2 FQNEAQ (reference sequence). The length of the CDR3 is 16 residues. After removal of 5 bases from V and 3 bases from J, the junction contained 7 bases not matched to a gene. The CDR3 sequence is CASSQQTGNGANVLTF. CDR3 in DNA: TGTGCCAGCAGCCAACAGACAGGGAATGGGGCCAACGTCCTGACTTTC.

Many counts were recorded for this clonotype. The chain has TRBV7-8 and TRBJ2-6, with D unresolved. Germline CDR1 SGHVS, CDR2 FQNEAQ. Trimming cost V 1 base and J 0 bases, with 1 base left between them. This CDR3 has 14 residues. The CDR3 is CASSLVSGANVLTF. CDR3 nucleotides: TGTGCCAGCAGCTTAGTCTCTGGGGCCAACGTCCTGACTTTC.

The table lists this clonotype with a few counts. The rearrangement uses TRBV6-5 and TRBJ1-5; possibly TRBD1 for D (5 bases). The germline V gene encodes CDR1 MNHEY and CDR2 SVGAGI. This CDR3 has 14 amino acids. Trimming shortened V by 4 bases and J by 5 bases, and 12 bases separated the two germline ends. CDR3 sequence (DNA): TGTGCCAGCAGTTTCTCGGGAGGGGATCAGCCCCAGCATTTT. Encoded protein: CASSFSGGDQPQHF.

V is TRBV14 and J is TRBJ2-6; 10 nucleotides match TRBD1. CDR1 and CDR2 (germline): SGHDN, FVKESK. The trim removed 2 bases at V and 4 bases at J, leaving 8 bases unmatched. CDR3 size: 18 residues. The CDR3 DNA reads TGTGCCAGCAGCCAACACTATGGGACAGGGGCGGGGGCCAACGTCCTGACTTTC. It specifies CASSQHYGTGAGANVLTF.

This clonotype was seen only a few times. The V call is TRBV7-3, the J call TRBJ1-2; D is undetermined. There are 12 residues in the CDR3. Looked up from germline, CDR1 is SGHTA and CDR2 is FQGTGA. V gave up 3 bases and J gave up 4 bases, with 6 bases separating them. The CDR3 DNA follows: TGTGCCAGCAGCTTGAACGGCTATGGCTACACCTTC. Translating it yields CASSLNGYGYTF.

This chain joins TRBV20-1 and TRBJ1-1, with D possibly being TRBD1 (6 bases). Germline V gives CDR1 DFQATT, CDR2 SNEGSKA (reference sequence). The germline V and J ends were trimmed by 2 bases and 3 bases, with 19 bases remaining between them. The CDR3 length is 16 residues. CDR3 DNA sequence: TGCAGTGCTAGAACCCGGGGGGGGGCGCTTGACACTGAAGCTTTCTTT. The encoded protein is CSARTRGGALDTEAFF.

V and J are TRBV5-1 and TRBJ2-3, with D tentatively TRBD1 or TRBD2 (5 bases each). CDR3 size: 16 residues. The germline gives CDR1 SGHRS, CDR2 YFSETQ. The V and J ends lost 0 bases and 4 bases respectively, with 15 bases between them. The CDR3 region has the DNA TGCGCCAGCAGCTTGGGGGGCCGCCCGAGGGCAGATACGCAGTATTTT. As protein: CASSLGGRPRADTQYF.

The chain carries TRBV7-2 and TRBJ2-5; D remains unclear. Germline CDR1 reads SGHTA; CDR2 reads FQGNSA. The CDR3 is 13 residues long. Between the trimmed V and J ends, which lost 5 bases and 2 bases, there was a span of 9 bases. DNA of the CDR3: TGTGCCAGCAGCCGTGTGGGACAAGAGACCCAGTACTTC. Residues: CASSRVGQETQYF. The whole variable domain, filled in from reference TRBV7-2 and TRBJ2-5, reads GAGVSQSPSNKVTEKGKDVELRCDPISGHTALYWYRQSLGQGLEFLIYFQGNSAPDKSGLPSDRFSAERTGGSVSTLTIQRTQQEDSAVYLCASSRVGQETQYFGPGTRLLVL.

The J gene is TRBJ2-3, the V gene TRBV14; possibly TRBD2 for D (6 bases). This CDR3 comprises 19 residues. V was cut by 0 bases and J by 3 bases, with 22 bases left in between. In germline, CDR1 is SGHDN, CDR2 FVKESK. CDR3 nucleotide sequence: TGTGCCAGCAGCCAAGATTGGGAACTGATAGCGGTGAGAACAGATACGCAGTATTTT. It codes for CASSQDWELIAVRTDTQYF.

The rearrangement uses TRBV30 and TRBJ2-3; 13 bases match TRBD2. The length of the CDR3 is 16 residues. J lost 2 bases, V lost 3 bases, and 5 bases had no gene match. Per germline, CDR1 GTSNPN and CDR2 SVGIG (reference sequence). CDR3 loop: CAWRKTSGGVTDTQYF. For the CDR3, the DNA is TGTGCCTGGAGGAAAACTAGCGGGGGGGTCACAGATACGCAGTATTTT.

In nucleotides, the CDR3 is TGTGCCAGCAGCTTCGGACAGGCCTACGAGCAGTACTTC. It encodes CASSFGQAYEQYF. The V gene is TRBV7-9, the J gene TRBJ2-7, with 7 bases fitting TRBD1. This CDR3 has 13 amino acids. CDR1 and CDR2 from the germline V gene are SEHNR and FQNEAQ (reference sequence). V was clipped by 3 bases and J by 2 bases; unmatched bases: 1.

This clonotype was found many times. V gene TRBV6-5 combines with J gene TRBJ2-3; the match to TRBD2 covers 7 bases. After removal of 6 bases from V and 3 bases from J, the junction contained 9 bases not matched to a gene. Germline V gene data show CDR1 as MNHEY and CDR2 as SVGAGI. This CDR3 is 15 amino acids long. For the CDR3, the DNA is TGTGCCAGCAGAAGAAGCGGGAAGGGGACAGATACGCAGTATTTT. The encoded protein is CASRRSGKGTDTQYF.

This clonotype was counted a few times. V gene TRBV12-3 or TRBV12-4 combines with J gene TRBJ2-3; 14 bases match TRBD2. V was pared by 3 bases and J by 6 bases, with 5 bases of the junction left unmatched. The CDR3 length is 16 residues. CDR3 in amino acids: CASSFRLAGGPDTQYF. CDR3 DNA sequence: TGTGCCAGCAGTTTTAGACTAGCGGGGGGGCCCGATACGCAGTATTTT.

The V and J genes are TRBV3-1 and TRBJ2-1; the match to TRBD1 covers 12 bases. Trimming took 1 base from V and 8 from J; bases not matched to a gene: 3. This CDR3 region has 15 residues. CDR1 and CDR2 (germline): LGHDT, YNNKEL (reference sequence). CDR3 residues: CASSQVGTGGDEQFF. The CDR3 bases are TGTGCCAGCAGCCAAGTGGGGACAGGGGGCGATGAGCAGTTCTTC.

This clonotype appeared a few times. DNA for the CDR3: TGCGCCAGCCTGGGACAGGGGGCAACAATAGTAATTATAGAGACCCAGTACTTC. This sequence encodes CASLGQGATIVIIETQYF. The J gene is TRBJ2-5, the V gene TRBV10-1; 12 nucleotides agree with TRBD1. J was trimmed by 4 bases and V by 8 bases; bases with no gene match: 17. The CDR3 runs to 18 residues. The V gene's germline CDR1 is WNHNN and CDR2 SYGVQD (reference sequence).

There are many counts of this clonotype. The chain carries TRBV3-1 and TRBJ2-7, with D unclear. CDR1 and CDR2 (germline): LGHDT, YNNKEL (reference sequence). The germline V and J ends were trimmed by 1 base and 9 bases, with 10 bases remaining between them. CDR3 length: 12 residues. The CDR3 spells CASSQGTDRQYV. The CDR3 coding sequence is TGTGCCAGCAGCCAAGGGACGGACCGGCAGTACGTC.

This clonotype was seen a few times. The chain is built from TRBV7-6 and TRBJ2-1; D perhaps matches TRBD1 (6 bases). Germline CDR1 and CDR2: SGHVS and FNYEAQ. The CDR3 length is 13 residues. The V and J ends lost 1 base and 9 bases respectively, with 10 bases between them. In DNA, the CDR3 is TGTGCCAGCAGCTTAGGGACAGATGGTGAGCAGTTCTTC. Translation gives CASSLGTDGEQFF.

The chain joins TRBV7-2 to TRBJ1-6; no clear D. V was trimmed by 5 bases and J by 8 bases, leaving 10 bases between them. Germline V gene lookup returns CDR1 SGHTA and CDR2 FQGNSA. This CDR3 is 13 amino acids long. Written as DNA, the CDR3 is TGTGCCAGCAGCCCCTATGGGGATTCACCCCTCCACTTT. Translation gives CASSPYGDSPLHF.

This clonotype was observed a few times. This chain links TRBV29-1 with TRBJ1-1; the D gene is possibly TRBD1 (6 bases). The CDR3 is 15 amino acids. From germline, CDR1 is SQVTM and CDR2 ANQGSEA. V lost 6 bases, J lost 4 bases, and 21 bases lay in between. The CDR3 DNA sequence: TGCAGCGTCCGCCGGCAGGACCAGGGGACCACTGAAGCTTTCTTT. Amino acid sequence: CSVRRQDQGTTEAFF.

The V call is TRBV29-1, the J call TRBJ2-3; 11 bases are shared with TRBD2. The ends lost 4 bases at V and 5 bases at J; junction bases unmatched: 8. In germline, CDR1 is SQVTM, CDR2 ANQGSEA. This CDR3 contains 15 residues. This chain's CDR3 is CSVASTSGGGDTQYF. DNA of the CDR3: TGCAGCGTTGCATCAACTAGCGGGGGTGGAGATACGCAGTATTTT.

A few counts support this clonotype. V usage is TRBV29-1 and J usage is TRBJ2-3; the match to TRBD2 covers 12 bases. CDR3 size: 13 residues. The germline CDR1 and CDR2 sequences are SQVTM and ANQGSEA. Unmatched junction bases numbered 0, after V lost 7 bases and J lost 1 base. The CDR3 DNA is TGCAGCGGGACTAGCGGGGGCACAGATACGCAGTATTTT. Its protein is CSGTSGGTDTQYF.

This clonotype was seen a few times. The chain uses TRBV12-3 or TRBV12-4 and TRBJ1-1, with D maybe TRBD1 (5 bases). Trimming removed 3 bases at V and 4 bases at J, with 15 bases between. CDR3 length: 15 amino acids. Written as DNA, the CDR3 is TGTGCCAGCAGTTTCAGGGCAAGTCGGGCCACTGAAGCTTTCTTT. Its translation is CASSFRASRATEAFF.

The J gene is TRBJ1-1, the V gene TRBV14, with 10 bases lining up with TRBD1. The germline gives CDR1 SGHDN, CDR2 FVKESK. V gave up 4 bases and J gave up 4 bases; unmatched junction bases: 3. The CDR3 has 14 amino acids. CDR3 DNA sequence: TGTGCCAGCAGCCCTAGGACAGGGGGCACTGAAGCTTTCTTT. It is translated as CASSPRTGGTEAFF.

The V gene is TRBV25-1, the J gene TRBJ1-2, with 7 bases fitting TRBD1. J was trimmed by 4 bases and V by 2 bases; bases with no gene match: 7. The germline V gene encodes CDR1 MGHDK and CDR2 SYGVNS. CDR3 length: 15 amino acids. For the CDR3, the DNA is TGTGCCAGCAGTGAAAGGAGACAGGGATCCTATGGCTACACCTTC. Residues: CASSERRQGSYGYTF.

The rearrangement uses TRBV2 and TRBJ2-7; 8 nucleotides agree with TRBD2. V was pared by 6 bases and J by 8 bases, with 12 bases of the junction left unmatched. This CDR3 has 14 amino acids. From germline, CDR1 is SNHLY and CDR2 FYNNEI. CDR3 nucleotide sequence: TGTGCCAGCAGAGGGGGACTAGTCTCCATCCAGCAGTACTTC. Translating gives CASRGGLVSIQQYF.

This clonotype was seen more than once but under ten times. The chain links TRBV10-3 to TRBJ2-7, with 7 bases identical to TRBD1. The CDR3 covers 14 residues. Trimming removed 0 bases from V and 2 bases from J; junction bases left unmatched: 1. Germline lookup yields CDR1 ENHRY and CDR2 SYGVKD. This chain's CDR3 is CAISESGTAYEQYV. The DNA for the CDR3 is TGTGCCATCAGTGAGTCCGGGACAGCCTACGAGCAGTACGTC.

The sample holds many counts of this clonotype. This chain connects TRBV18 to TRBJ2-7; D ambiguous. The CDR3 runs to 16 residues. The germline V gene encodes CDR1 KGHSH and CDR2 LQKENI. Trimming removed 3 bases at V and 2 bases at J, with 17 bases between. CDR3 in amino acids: CASSPSTPWAAYEQYV. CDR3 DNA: TGTGCCAGCTCACCCTCCACCCCCTGGGCAGCCTACGAGCAGTACGTC.

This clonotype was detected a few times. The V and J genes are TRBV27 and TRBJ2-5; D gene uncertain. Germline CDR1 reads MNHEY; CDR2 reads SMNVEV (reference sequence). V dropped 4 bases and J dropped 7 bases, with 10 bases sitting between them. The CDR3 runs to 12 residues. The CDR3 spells CASSSRFGTQYF. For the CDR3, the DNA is TGTGCCAGCAGTTCTCGATTCGGGACCCAGTACTTC.